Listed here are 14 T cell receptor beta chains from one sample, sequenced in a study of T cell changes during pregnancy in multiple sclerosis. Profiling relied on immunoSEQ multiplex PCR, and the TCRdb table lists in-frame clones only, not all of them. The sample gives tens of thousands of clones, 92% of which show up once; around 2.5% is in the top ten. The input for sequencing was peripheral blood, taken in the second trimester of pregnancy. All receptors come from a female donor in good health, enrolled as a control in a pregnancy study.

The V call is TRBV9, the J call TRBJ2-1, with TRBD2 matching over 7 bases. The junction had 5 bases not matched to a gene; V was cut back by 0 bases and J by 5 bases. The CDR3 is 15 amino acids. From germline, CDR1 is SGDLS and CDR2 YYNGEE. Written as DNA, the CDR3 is TGTGCCAGCAGCGTAGGGCGGGAGCGGGACAATGAGCAGTTCTTC. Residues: CASSVGRERDNEQFF.

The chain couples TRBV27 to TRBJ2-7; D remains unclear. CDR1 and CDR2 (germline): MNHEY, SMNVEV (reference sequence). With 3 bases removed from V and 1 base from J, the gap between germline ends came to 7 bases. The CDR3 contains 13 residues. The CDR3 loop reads CASSFSQSYEQYF. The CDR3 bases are TGTGCCAGCAGTTTTAGCCAATCCTACGAGCAGTACTTC.

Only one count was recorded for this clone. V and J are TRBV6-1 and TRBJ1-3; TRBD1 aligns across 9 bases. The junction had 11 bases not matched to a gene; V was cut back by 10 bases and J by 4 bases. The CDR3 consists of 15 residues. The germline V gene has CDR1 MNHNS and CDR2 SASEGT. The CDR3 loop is CANSLGTGSGNTIYF. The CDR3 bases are TGTGCCAACAGCCTCGGGACAGGGTCCGGAAACACCATATATTTT.

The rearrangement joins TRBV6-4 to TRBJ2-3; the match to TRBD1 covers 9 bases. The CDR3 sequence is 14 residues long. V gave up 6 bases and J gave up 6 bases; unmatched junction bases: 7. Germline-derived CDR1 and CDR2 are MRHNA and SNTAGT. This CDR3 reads CASRPGQGHDTQYF. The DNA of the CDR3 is TGTGCCAGCAGACCGGGACAGGGACACGATACGCAGTATTTT.

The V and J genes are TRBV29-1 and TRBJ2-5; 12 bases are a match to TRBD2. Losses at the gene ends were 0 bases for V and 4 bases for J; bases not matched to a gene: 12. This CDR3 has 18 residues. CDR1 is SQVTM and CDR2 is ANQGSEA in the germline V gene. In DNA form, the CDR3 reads TGCAGCGTTGAAGATTTCCTAGCGGGAGGGGTAGTTGGAGAGACCCAGTACTTC. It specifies CSVEDFLAGGVVGETQYF.

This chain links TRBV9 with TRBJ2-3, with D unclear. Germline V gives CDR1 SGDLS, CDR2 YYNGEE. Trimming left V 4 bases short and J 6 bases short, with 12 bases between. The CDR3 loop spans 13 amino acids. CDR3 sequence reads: CASSSQTGDTQYF. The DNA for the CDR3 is TGTGCCAGCAGCTCCCAAACCGGGGATACGCAGTATTTT.

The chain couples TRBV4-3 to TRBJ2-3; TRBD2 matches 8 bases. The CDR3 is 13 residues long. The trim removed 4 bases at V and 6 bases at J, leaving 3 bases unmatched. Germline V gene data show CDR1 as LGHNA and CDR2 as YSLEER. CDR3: CASSPRLADTQYF. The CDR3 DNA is TGCGCCAGCAGCCCCCGACTAGCGGATACGCAGTATTTT.

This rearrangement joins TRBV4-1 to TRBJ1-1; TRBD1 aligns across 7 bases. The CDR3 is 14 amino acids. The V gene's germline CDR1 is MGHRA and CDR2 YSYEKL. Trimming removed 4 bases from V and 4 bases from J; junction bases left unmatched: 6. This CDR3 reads CASSRGTGVTEAFF. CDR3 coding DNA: TGCGCCAGCAGCCGCGGCACAGGGGTCACTGAAGCTTTCTTT.

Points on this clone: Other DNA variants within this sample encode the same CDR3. CDR3 protein: CASSLSVNTEAFF. CDR3 DNA sequence: TGTGCCAGCAGCTTATCAGTGAACACTGAAGCTTTCTTT. The chain employs TRBV7-3 and TRBJ1-1; D gene unclear. CDR3 length: 13 residues. With 2 bases removed from V and 0 bases from J, the gap between germline ends came to 4 bases. Germline CDR1 SGHTA, CDR2 FQGTGA.

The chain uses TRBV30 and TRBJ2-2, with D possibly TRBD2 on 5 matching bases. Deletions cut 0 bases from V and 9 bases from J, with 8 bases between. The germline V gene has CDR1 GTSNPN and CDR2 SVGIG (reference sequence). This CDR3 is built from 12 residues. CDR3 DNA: TGTGCCTGGAGTGTACGAGGGAGGGAGCTGTTTTTT. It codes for CAWSVRGRELFF.

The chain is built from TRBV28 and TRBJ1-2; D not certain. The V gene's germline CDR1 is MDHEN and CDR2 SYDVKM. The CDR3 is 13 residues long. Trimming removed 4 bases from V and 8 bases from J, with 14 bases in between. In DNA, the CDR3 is TGTGCCAGCAGTTCCTCTTATCGCGGGGGCTACACCTTC. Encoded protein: CASSSSYRGGYTF.

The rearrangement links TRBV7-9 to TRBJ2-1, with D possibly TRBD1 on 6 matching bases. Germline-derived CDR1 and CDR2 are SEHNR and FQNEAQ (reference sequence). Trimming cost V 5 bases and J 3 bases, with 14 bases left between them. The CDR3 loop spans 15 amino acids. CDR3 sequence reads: CASSKEFRGYNEQFF. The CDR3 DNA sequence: TGTGCCAGCAGCAAAGAGTTCAGGGGCTACAATGAGCAGTTCTTC.

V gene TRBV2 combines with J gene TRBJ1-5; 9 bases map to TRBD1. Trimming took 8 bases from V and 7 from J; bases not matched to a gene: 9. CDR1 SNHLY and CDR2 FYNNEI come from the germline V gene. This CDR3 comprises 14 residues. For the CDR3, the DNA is TGTGCCAGCGGAATTAGGACAGGGGAGCAGCCCCAGCATTTT. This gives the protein CASGIRTGEQPQHF.

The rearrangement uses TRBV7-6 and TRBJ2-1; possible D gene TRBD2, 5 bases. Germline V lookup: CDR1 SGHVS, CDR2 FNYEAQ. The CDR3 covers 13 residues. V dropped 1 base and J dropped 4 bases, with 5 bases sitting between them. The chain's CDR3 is CASSLGRYNEQFF. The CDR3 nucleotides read TGTGCCAGCAGCTTAGGGAGGTACAATGAGCAGTTCTTC.